These 8 T cell receptor beta chains share one sample of origin, sequenced in a study of monozygotic twins with inflammatory bowel disease. From the 5' RACE reads, TCRdb lists one entry per CDR3 protein and no DNA. The listing contains approximately 330,000 distinct CDR3 sequences. Sequenced material: blood. Receptor source: a human donor with ulcerative colitis or Crohn's disease, or a healthy co-twin of an affected twin (not recorded which).

This chain connects TRBV12-3 or TRBV12-4 to TRBJ2-3; no DNA is available, so the TRBD1 call from TCRdb remains unchecked. The CDR3 runs to 14 residues. CDR3 sequence reads: CASSRQGLVDTQYF.

The V call is TRBV15, the J call TRBJ2-4; without DNA, the TCRdb call of TRBD1 cannot be checked. The CDR3 contains 15 residues. CDR1 LNHNV and CDR2 YYDKDF come from the germline V gene (reference sequence). The CDR3: CATSRYGTELNIQYF.

This rearrangement joins TRBV6-2 or TRBV6-3 to TRBJ2-7; TCRdb's D gene call, TRBD1, goes unchecked for lack of DNA. Germline CDR1 is MNHEY and CDR2 is SVGEGT. The CDR3 extends over 16 amino acids. The CDR3: CASSSIRDIKLHEQYF.

The rearrangement uses TRBV20-1 and TRBJ2-1; the TCRdb call, TRBD2, lacks DNA for checking. The CDR3 totals 17 residues. From germline, CDR1 is DFQATT and CDR2 SNEGSKA (reference sequence). The CDR3 reads CSASSPPISGRGYEQFF.

The chain employs TRBV6-1 and TRBJ2-6; TCRdb's D gene call, TRBD1, goes unchecked for lack of DNA. CDR3 length equals 18 residues. The germline V gene encodes CDR1 MNHNS and CDR2 SASEGT. The CDR3 is CASSPVGTGTSGANVLTF.

This chain connects TRBV20-1 to TRBJ2-7. The germline gives CDR1 DFQATT, CDR2 SNEGSKA (reference sequence). The CDR3 totals 12 residues. This chain's CDR3 is CSALRTSRQQYF.

This sequence joins TRBV15 and TRBJ2-5. Germline-derived CDR1 and CDR2 are LNHNV and YYDKDF (reference sequence). The CDR3 totals 12 residues. CDR3: CATSPRYETQYF.

The V call is TRBV5-1, the J call TRBJ2-7. Germline CDR1 SGHRS, CDR2 YFSETQ. The CDR3 has 13 residues. CDR3 in amino acids: CASAPTDLWEQYF. Full variable domain (remainder filled in from reference TRBV5-1 and TRBJ2-7): KAGVTQTPRYLIKTRGQQVTLSCSPISGHRSVSWYQQTPGQGLQFLFEYFSETQRNKGNFPGRFSGRQFSNSRSEMNVSTLELGDSALYLCASAPTDLWEQYFGPGTRLTVT.